The source of this T cell receptor (beta chain) is a study of CD8+ T cells in alopecia areata. The wider study: Treatment of the treated patients consisted of oral tofacitinib, 5 to 10 mg twice daily. Points from the study as a whole: Higher clonality than in normal scalp was seen in lesional scalp, especially alopecia totalis/universalis.

This clone was counted only a few times. The antigen remains unidentified. The ends were cut back, 2 bases at V and 6 bases at J, with 11 bases in the middle. The CDR3 runs to 12 residues. Germline V gives CDR1 SQVTM, CDR2 ANQGSEA. TCR sequencing used cDNA made by reverse transcription of extracted RNA. Clones were read by immunoSEQ multiplex PCR, and TCRdb kept only the in-frame ones, dropping some. The sample includes 65,000 to 75,000 clones, about 45% seen only once; the top ten take about a sixth. Researchers gathered lesional scalp punch biopsies and peripheral blood from patients with alopecia areata.

The source of this sequence is a human donor with alopecia areata. The rearrangement joins TRBV29-1 to TRBJ2-7; no definite D call. This sample comprised CD8+ T cells sorted from blood, obtained at week 0. CDR3 bases: TGCAGCGTTGAACGATCGGTCGGCGAGCAGTACTTC. Amino acids: CSVERSVGEQYF.